These 10 T cell receptor beta chains came from one sample sequenced in a study of control samples from healthy donors and cancer patients (dated by TCRdb to 2018 to 2020). The library was prepared using the immunoSEQ multiplex PCR assay. TCRdb took this table from immuneACCESS and kept in-frame rearrangements with V and J called. Such tables lack part of the clones; where checked against another copy, unresolved V genes explain under half of the gap, and the rest is unexplained. Here the sample has about 12,000 clones; over 75% occur a single time. Less than 3% of the sample is taken by the ten largest. Sequenced input: formalin-fixed, paraffin-embedded tissue. Receptors originate from a male donor with melanoma.

The chain links TRBV2 to TRBJ2-7; TRBD1 agrees at 10 bases. J lost 0 bases, V lost 6 bases, and 5 bases had no gene match. CDR3 length: 15 amino acids. CDR1 is SNHLY, CDR2 FYNNEI, per germline. This chain's CDR3 is CASRPGQGGSYEQYV. CDR3 DNA sequence: TGTGCCAGCAGACCAGGACAGGGGGGCTCCTACGAGCAGTACGTC.

The chain couples TRBV19 to TRBJ1-1, with D possibly being TRBD1 (5 bases). This CDR3 is 13 amino acids long. Germline V CDR1 and CDR2: LNHDA, SQIVND (reference sequence). Between the trimmed V and J ends, which lost 3 bases and 3 bases, there was a span of 8 bases. The CDR3 DNA is TGTGCCAGTAGTATGAAAGGGGACACTGAAGCTTTCTTT. Translating gives CASSMKGDTEAFF.

The chain couples TRBV4-2 to TRBJ2-6, with no clear D. The germline V gene encodes CDR1 LGHNA and CDR2 YNFKEQ. The CDR3 extends over 14 amino acids. V was trimmed by 8 bases and J by 1 base, leaving 9 bases between them. CDR3 DNA sequence: TGTGCCAGCGGCCTTGGGTCTGGGGCCAACGTCCTGACTTTC. Protein: CASGLGSGANVLTF.

The chain links TRBV19 to TRBJ1-5; D call uncertain. Looked up from germline, CDR1 is LNHDA and CDR2 is SQIVND (reference sequence). This CDR3 has 13 residues. V lost 3 bases and J 5 bases, leaving 8 bases between the germline ends. CDR3 nucleotide sequence: TGTGCCAGTAGTATTTCGGAAGATCAGCCCCAGCATTTT. Translation gives CASSISEDQPQHF.

V usage is TRBV6-4 and J usage is TRBJ2-1; 11 bases align to TRBD1. The germline V gene encodes CDR1 MRHNA and CDR2 SNTAGT. The J segment lost 3 bases and the V segment lost 6 bases, leaving 7 bases of the junction unmatched. This CDR3 has 16 residues. DNA for the CDR3: TGTGCCAGCAGAGGGACAGGGGGTGAGGGCTACAATGAGCAGTTCTTC. Protein: CASRGTGGEGYNEQFF.

The chain links TRBV10-1 to TRBJ1-6; the D is unclear. Trimming took 6 bases from V and 9 from J, leaving 18 bases between them. The CDR3 sequence is 15 residues long. Germline V gives CDR1 WNHNN, CDR2 SYGVQD (reference sequence). CDR3 region: CASSDSSDGSSPLHF. The DNA of the CDR3 is TGCGCCAGCAGCGATTCTTCGGACGGGAGTTCACCCCTCCACTTT.

The sample holds a few counts of this clone. The chain is built from TRBV7-8 and TRBJ2-2; a possible D gene is TRBD2 (5 bases). Trimming took off 7 bases at V and 2 bases at J, with 11 bases between the two ends. Germline V gives CDR1 SGHVS, CDR2 FQNEAQ. There are 14 residues in the CDR3. CDR3 in amino acids: CASNPGSNTGELFF. As DNA, the CDR3 is TGTGCCAGCAACCCGGGGTCCAACACCGGGGAGCTGTTTTTT.

The rearrangement links TRBV4-2 to TRBJ1-6; a possible D gene is TRBD1 (6 bases). Germline V CDR1 and CDR2: LGHNA, YNFKEQ. The CDR3 extends over 19 amino acids. Trimming removed 0 bases from V and 3 bases from J, with 18 bases in between. CDR3: CASSQDLSPGEGYNSPLHF. The CDR3 bases are TGTGCCAGCAGCCAAGATCTTAGTCCAGGGGAGGGCTATAATTCACCCCTCCACTTT.

J is TRBJ2-2 and V is TRBV4-3; D is unresolved. Germline V gene data show CDR1 as LGHNA and CDR2 as YSLEER. V was pared by 0 bases and J by 1 base, with 6 bases between. This CDR3 has 15 residues. The CDR3 coding sequence is TGCGCCAGCAGCCAAGAGCATGTGAACACCGGGGAGCTGTTTTTT. This translates into CASSQEHVNTGELFF.

The V and J genes are TRBV10-1 and TRBJ2-7; D is ambiguous. The germline V gene has CDR1 WNHNN and CDR2 SYGVQD (reference sequence). V shed 8 bases and J shed 1 base, with 6 bases lying between them. This CDR3 comprises 11 residues. CDR3 bases: TGCGCCAGCGGTATTTCCTACGAGCAGTACGTC. It codes for CASGISYEQYV.